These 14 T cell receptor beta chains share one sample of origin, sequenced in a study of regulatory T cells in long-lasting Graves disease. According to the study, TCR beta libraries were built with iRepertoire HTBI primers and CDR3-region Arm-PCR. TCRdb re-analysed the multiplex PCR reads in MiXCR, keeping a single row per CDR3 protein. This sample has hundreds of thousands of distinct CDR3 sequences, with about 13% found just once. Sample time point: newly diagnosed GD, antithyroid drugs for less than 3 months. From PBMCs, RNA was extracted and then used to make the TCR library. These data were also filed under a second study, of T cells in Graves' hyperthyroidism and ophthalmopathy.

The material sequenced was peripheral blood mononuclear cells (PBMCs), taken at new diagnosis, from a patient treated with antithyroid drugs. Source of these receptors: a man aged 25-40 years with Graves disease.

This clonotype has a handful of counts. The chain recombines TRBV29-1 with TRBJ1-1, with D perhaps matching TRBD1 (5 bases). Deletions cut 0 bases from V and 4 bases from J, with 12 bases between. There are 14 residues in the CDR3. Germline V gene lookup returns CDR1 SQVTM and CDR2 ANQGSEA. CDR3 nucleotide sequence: TGCAGCGTTGAAGACGGTTCGGGGGGCACTGAAGCTTTCTTT. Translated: CSVEDGSGGTEAFF. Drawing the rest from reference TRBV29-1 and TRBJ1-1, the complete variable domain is SAVISQKPSRDICQRGTSLTIQCQVDSQVTMMFWYRQQPGQSLTLIATANQGSEATYESGFVIDKFPISRPNLTFSTLTVSNMSPEDSSIYLCSVEDGSGGTEAFFGQGTRLTVV.

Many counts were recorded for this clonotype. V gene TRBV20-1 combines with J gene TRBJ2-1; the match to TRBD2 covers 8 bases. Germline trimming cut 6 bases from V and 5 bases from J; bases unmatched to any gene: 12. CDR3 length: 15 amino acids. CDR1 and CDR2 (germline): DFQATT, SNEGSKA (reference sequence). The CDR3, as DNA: TGCAGTGCAACCGCTCCGGCGGGAGGTCACAATGAGCAGTTCTTC. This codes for CSATAPAGGHNEQFF.

Written as DNA, the CDR3 is TGCAGTGCTAGAGAGGACACCGCTGGAAACACCATATATTTT. Amino acids: CSAREDTAGNTIYF. The gene calls are TRBV20-1 and TRBJ1-3, with D perhaps matching TRBD1 (5 bases). CDR1 and CDR2 from the germline V gene are DFQATT and SNEGSKA (reference sequence). The CDR3 loop spans 14 amino acids. V shed 0 bases and J shed 2 bases, with 8 bases lying between them.

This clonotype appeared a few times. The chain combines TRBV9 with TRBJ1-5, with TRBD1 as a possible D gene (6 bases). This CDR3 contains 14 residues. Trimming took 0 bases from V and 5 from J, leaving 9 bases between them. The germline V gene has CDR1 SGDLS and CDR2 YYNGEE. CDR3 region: CASSVEGGDQPQHF. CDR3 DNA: TGTGCCAGCAGCGTAGAAGGGGGGGATCAGCCCCAGCATTTT.

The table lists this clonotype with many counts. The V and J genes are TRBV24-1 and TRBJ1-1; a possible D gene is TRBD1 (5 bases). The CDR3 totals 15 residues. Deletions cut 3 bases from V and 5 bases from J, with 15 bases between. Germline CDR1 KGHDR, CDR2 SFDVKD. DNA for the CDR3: TGTGCCACCAGTGATCCCCAGACCCGGGGGACTGAAGCTTTCTTT. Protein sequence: CATSDPQTRGTEAFF.

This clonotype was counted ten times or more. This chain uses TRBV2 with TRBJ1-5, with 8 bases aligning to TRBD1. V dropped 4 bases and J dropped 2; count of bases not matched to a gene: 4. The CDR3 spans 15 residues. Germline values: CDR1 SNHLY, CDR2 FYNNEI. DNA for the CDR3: TGTGCCAGCAGTGTCGAGGACAGGGGCAATCAGCCCCAGCATTTT. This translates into CASSVEDRGNQPQHF.

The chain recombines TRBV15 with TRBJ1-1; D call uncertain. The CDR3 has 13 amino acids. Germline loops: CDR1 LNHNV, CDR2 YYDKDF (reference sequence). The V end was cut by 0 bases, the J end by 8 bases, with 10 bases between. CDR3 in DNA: TGTGCCACCAGCAGAGATCGTCACAGAGAAGCTTTCTTT. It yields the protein CATSRDRHREAFF. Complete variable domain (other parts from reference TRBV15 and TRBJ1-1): DAMVIQNPRYQVTQFGKPVTLSCSQTLNHNVMYWYQQKSSQAPKLLFHYYDKDFNNEADTPDNFQSRRPNTSFCFLDIRSPGLGDTAMYLCATSRDRHREAFFGQGTRLTVV.

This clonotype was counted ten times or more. CDR3 protein: CASSLTGGKGYGYTF. Written as DNA, the CDR3 is TGTGCCAGCAGTCTTACAGGGGGCAAAGGCTATGGCTACACCTTC. The chain is built from TRBV12-3 or TRBV12-4 and TRBJ1-2; the match to TRBD1 covers 9 bases. The CDR3 is 15 residues long. V shed 5 bases and J 4 bases; nucleotides not matched to a gene: 8.

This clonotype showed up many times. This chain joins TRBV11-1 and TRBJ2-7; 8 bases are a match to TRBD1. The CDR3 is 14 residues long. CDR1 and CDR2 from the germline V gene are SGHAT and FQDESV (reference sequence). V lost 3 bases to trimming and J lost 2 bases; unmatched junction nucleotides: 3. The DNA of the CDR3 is TGTGCCAGCAGCTTGACAGGGGTCCCCTACGAGCAGTACTTC. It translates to CASSLTGVPYEQYF.

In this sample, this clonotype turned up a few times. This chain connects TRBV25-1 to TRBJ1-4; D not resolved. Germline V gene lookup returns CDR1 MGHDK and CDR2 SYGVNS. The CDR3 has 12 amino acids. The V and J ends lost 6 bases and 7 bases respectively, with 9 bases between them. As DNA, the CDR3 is TGTGCCAGCAGGGGCCTGGGTGAAAAACTGTTTTTT. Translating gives CASRGLGEKLFF.

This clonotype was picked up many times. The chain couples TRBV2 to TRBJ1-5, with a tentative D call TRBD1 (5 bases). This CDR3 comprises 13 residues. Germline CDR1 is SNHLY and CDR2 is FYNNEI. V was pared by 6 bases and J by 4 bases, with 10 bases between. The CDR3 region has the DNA TGTGCCAGCAGCGGGACCCGGAATCAGCCCCAGCATTTT. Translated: CASSGTRNQPQHF.

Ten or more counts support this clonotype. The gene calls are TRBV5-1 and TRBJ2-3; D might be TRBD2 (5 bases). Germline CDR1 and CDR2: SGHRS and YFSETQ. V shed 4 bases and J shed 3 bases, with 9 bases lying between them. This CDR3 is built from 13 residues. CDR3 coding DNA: TGCGCCAGCAGCCTACTAGAGACAGATACGCAGTATTTT. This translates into CASSLLETDTQYF.

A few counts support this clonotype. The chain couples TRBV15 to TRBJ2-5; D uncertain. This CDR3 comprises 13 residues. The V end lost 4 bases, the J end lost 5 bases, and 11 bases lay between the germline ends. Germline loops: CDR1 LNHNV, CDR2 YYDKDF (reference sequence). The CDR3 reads CATSTDEMETQYF. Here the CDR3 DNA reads TGTGCCACCAGCACCGACGAGATGGAGACCCAGTACTTC.

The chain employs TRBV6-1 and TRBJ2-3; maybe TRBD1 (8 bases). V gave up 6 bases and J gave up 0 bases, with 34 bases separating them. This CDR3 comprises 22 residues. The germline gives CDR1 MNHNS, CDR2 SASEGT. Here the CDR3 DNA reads TGTGCCAGCAGCCCGACAGGGGAGGTTTGGCGGGAGCGGGAAGCTAGCACAGATACGCAGTATTTT. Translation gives CASSPTGEVWREREASTDTQYF.